The clone carrying this TCR beta chain was seen ten or more times. The target antigen is unknown. The read stops 3 residues short of the end of the CDR3; the missing end is completed from the germline J gene. These data originate in a study of T cell clonality in common variable immunodeficiency. Study findings and constraints: Reportedly, TCR beta sequences from common variable immunodeficiency showed fewer deletions and N-nucleotide insertions. TCRbeta clonality was increased in CVID versus healthy controls.

The data were produced by immunoSEQ multiplex PCR, yet TCRdb's version contains in-frame clones alone and is incomplete. This sample carries roughly 70,000 clones, none of them present only once. CDR1 LNHNV and CDR2 YYDKDF come from the germline V gene (reference sequence). Trimming cost V 5 bases and J 5 bases, with 9 bases left between them. This CDR3 has 12 amino acids. What was sequenced was peripheral blood mononuclear cells. This receptor was taken from a person aged 18 to 75 in good health. The rearrangement uses TRBV15 and TRBJ1-1; D gene unclear. The DNA read from the CDR3 is TGTGCCACCAGCGTAGGGTTGACTGAA. Translated, it gives CATSVGLTE. The full CDR3 protein reads CATSVGLTEAFF.